These T cell receptor beta chains were read from a single sample in a study of shared clonotypes between healthy human individuals. Here immunoSEQ multiplex PCR was the method, and the copy in TCRdb shows in-frame clones only, minus some. This sample has hundreds of thousands of clones, with 95% to 98% found just once. The sequencing sample was made of naive CD4+ T cells sorted from blood. The origin of the receptors is a woman aged 25-40 years in good health. Both conserved end residues are part of each CDR3. D genes are given only for firm matches. Some rows mark clone size as missing; the rest say once, few, many or name a class of expanded clone.

clone size: -; D gene: TRBD2; CDR3 length: 15; V gene: TRBV5-1; J gene: TRBJ2-3; CDR3 protein: CASSFAGGPQDTQYF; CDR3 DNA: TGCGCCAGCAGCTTTGCGGGAGGGCCTCAAGATACGCAGTATTTT
clone size: -; D gene: -; CDR3 length: 15; V gene: TRBV7-9; J gene: TRBJ1-6; CDR3 protein: CASSLSYRNNSPLHF; CDR3 DNA: TGTGCCAGCAGCTTAAGCTACCGCAATAATTCACCCCTCCACTTT
clone size: -; D gene: TRBD1; CDR3 length: 14; V gene: TRBV28; J gene: TRBJ1-1; CDR3 protein: CASIGTGVGTEAFF; CDR3 DNA: TGTGCCAGCATCGGCACAGGGGTAGGCACTGAAGCTTTCTTT
clone size: -; D gene: TRBD1; CDR3 length: 15; V gene: TRBV18; J gene: TRBJ1-1; CDR3 protein: CASSQVGQVNTEAFF; CDR3 DNA: TGTGCCAGCTCTCAGGTTGGACAGGTGAACACTGAAGCTTTCTTT
clone size: -; D gene: -; CDR3 length: 16; V gene: TRBV10-3; J gene: TRBJ1-3; CDR3 protein: CAISEQLKSSGNTIYF; CDR3 DNA: TGTGCCATCAGTGAACAGCTAAAGTCCTCTGGAAACACCATATATTTT
clone size: -; D gene: TRBD2; CDR3 length: 17; V gene: TRBV25-1; J gene: TRBJ2-1; CDR3 protein: CASSQRTSGALANEQFF; CDR3 DNA: TGTGCCAGCAGCCAGCGTACTAGCGGGGCCCTGGCCAATGAGCAGTTCTTC
clone size: -; D gene: -; CDR3 length: 16; V gene: TRBV5-8; J gene: TRBJ1-5; CDR3 protein: CASSRPWGNSNQPQHF; CDR3 DNA: TGTGCCAGCAGTCGCCCCTGGGGTAATAGCAATCAGCCCCAGCATTTT
clone size: -; D gene: -; CDR3 length: 15; V gene: TRBV6-5; J gene: TRBJ2-7; CDR3 protein: CASRGVRFGSYEQYF; CDR3 DNA: TGTGCCAGCAGGGGTGTTAGGTTCGGATCCTACGAGCAGTACTTC
clone size: -; D gene: TRBD1; CDR3 length: 12; V gene: TRBV10-1; J gene: TRBJ2-7; CDR3 protein: CASSGTGNEQYF; CDR3 DNA: TGCGCCAGCAGCGGGACAGGGAACGAGCAGTACTTC
clone size: -; D gene: TRBD1; CDR3 length: 15; V gene: TRBV7-9; J gene: TRBJ2-7; CDR3 protein: CASSLALGQGAEQYF; CDR3 DNA: TGTGCCAGCAGCTTAGCGCTAGGACAGGGGGCCGAGCAGTACTTC
clone size: -; D gene: -; CDR3 length: 17; V gene: TRBV28; J gene: TRBJ2-7; CDR3 protein: CASSFPPRRVNSYEQYF; CDR3 DNA: TGTGCCAGCAGTTTTCCCCCCCGGAGGGTCAACTCCTACGAGCAGTACTTC
clone size: -; D gene: -; CDR3 length: 15; V gene: TRBV5-1; J gene: TRBJ2-6; CDR3 protein: CASSHQVSGANVLTF; CDR3 DNA: TGCGCCAGCAGCCACCAGGTCTCTGGGGCCAACGTCCTGACTTTC
clone size: -; D gene: TRBD1; CDR3 length: 16; V gene: TRBV28; J gene: TRBJ2-2; CDR3 protein: CTSSSAQGTNTGELFF; CDR3 DNA: TGTACCAGCAGCAGTGCACAGGGGACGAACACCGGGGAGCTGTTTTTT
clone size: -; D gene: -; CDR3 length: 15; V gene: TRBV28; J gene: TRBJ2-7; CDR3 protein: CASSPTGTPTYEQYF; CDR3 DNA: TGTGCCAGCAGTCCGACCGGGACACCCACCTACGAGCAGTACTTC
clone size: -; D gene: -; CDR3 length: 14; V gene: TRBV5-4; J gene: TRBJ2-7; CDR3 protein: CASSLQQRVHEQYF; CDR3 DNA: TGTGCCAGCAGCTTGCAACAGAGGGTCCACGAGCAGTACTTC
clone size: once; D gene: TRBD1; CDR3 length: 15; V gene: TRBV11-3; J gene: TRBJ2-7; CDR3 protein: CASSRTGAQSGEQYF; CDR3 DNA: TGTGCCAGCAGCCGTACAGGGGCCCAGAGTGGCGAGCAGTACTTC
clone size: -; D gene: -; CDR3 length: 15; V gene: TRBV25-1; J gene: TRBJ2-7; CDR3 protein: CASTPGRVGYERQYF; CDR3 DNA: TGTGCCAGCACCCCCGGGAGAGTTGGGTACGAGCGGCAGTACTTC
clone size: -; D gene: -; CDR3 length: 11; V gene: TRBV20-1; J gene: TRBJ1-2; CDR3 protein: CSAYEHYGYTF; CDR3 DNA: TGCAGTGCTTATGAACACTATGGCTACACCTTC
clone size: -; D gene: TRBD1; CDR3 length: 17; V gene: TRBV4-1; J gene: TRBJ2-2; CDR3 protein: CASSQGIGQGDSGELFF; CDR3 DNA: TGCGCCAGCAGCCAAGGTATAGGACAGGGGGATTCCGGGGAGCTGTTTTTT
clone size: -; D gene: TRBD2; CDR3 length: 15; V gene: TRBV6-6; J gene: TRBJ2-1; CDR3 protein: CASSYSPSGSGEQFF; CDR3 DNA: TGTGCCAGCAGTTACTCGCCTAGCGGGAGCGGTGAGCAGTTCTTC
clone size: -; D gene: -; CDR3 length: 15; V gene: TRBV29-1; J gene: TRBJ2-1; CDR3 protein: CSADGSLSSYNEQFF; CDR3 DNA: TGCAGCGCCGATGGTTCCTTGAGCTCCTACAATGAGCAGTTCTTC
clone size: once; D gene: TRBD1; CDR3 length: 14; V gene: TRBV5-1; J gene: TRBJ1-3; CDR3 protein: CASSPGTDGNTIYF; CDR3 DNA: TGCGCCAGCAGCCCCGGGACAGATGGAAACACCATATATTTT
clone size: -; D gene: TRBD1; CDR3 length: 15; V gene: TRBV6-6; J gene: TRBJ2-1; CDR3 protein: CASSYSRQGANEQFF; CDR3 DNA: TGTGCCAGCAGTTACTCTCGGCAGGGGGCAAATGAGCAGTTCTTC
clone size: -; D gene: TRBD2; CDR3 length: 18; V gene: TRBV27; J gene: TRBJ2-3; CDR3 protein: CASIRHGGPAGVSDTQYF; CDR3 DNA: TGTGCCAGCATTCGACATGGGGGGCCAGCGGGAGTGTCAGATACGCAGTATTTT
clone size: -; D gene: TRBD2; CDR3 length: 17; V gene: TRBV5-6; J gene: TRBJ2-7; CDR3 protein: CASSSGLAVLYSYEQYF; CDR3 DNA: TGTGCCAGCAGCTCCGGACTAGCGGTCCTATACTCCTACGAGCAGTACTTC
clone size: -; D gene: TRBD2; CDR3 length: 12; V gene: TRBV25-1; J gene: TRBJ2-3; CDR3 protein: CASSEPSGRRYF; CDR3 DNA: TGTGCCAGCAGTGAACCTAGCGGCAGGAGGTATTTT
clone size: -; D gene: -; CDR3 length: 12; V gene: TRBV7-9; J gene: TRBJ1-5; CDR3 protein: CASSRGEQPQHF; CDR3 DNA: TGTGCCAGCAGTCGTGGAGAACAGCCCCAGCATTTT
clone size: once; D gene: TRBD2; CDR3 length: 17; V gene: TRBV4-2; J gene: TRBJ2-3; CDR3 protein: CASSQEASGSPTDTQYF; CDR3 DNA: TGTGCCAGCAGCCAAGAGGCAAGCGGGAGTCCCACAGATACGCAGTATTTT
clone size: -; D gene: -; CDR3 length: 12; V gene: TRBV29-1; J gene: TRBJ2-7; CDR3 protein: CSVGQFAYEQYF; CDR3 DNA: TGCAGCGTTGGACAGTTCGCCTACGAGCAGTACTTC
clone size: -; D gene: TRBD1; CDR3 length: 14; V gene: TRBV6-6; J gene: TRBJ2-7; CDR3 protein: CASSYRDRTYEQYF; CDR3 DNA: TGTGCCAGCAGTTACAGGGACAGAACCTACGAGCAGTACTTC
clone size: -; D gene: TRBD1; CDR3 length: 13; V gene: TRBV7-9; J gene: TRBJ1-2; CDR3 protein: CASSPRQGDGYTF; CDR3 DNA: TGTGCCAGCAGCCCCAGACAGGGGGATGGCTACACCTTC
clone size: -; D gene: -; CDR3 length: 14; V gene: TRBV28; J gene: TRBJ2-3; CDR3 protein: CASSPGPQLHTQYF; CDR3 DNA: TGTGCCAGCAGCCCCGGGCCGCAGCTTCATACGCAGTATTTT
clone size: -; D gene: TRBD1; CDR3 length: 16; V gene: TRBV19; J gene: TRBJ2-5; CDR3 protein: CASSPPGQSFQETQYF; CDR3 DNA: TGTGCCAGTAGTCCCCCGGGACAGAGTTTCCAAGAGACCCAGTACTTC
clone size: -; D gene: -; CDR3 length: 15; V gene: TRBV28; J gene: TRBJ1-4; CDR3 protein: CASGGQAATNEKLFF; CDR3 DNA: TGTGCCAGCGGAGGGCAGGCGGCAACTAATGAAAAACTGTTTTTT
clone size: -; D gene: -; CDR3 length: 13; V gene: TRBV7-3; J gene: TRBJ2-1; CDR3 protein: CASSLGRNNEQFF; CDR3 DNA: TGTGCCAGCAGCTTGGGGAGAAACAATGAGCAGTTCTTC
clone size: once; D gene: TRBD1; CDR3 length: 14; V gene: TRBV28; J gene: TRBJ2-3; CDR3 protein: CASSPPRGRGTQYF; CDR3 DNA: TGTGCCAGCAGCCCGCCAAGGGGGCGCGGTACGCAGTATTTT
clone size: -; D gene: TRBD2; CDR3 length: 14; V gene: TRBV5-4; J gene: TRBJ2-6; CDR3 protein: CASSGEGPFIVLTF; CDR3 DNA: TGTGCCAGCAGCGGGGAGGGACCCTTCATCGTCCTGACTTTC
clone size: -; D gene: -; CDR3 length: 15; V gene: TRBV5-1; J gene: TRBJ2-2; CDR3 protein: CASSLMSSGTGELFF; CDR3 DNA: TGCGCCAGCAGCTTGATGTCTAGTGGCACCGGGGAGCTGTTTTTT
clone size: once; D gene: TRBD2; CDR3 length: 15; V gene: TRBV10-3; J gene: TRBJ2-1; CDR3 protein: CAIRPASGTHNEQFF; CDR3 DNA: TGTGCCATCAGGCCGGCTAGCGGGACTCACAATGAGCAGTTCTTC
clone size: -; D gene: -; CDR3 length: 13; V gene: TRBV28; J gene: TRBJ2-3; CDR3 protein: CASSLSVSFTQYF; CDR3 DNA: TGTGCCAGCAGTTTAAGCGTGTCTTTTACGCAGTATTTT
clone size: -; D gene: TRBD2; CDR3 length: 16; V gene: TRBV28; J gene: TRBJ2-5; CDR3 protein: CASRTDLAGPQETQYF; CDR3 DNA: TGTGCCAGCAGAACCGATCTAGCGGGACCTCAAGAGACCCAGTACTTC
clone size: -; D gene: TRBD1; CDR3 length: 15; V gene: TRBV6-5; J gene: TRBJ2-2; CDR3 protein: CASSSDRSNTGELFF; CDR3 DNA: TGTGCCAGCAGTTCGGACAGGTCGAACACCGGGGAGCTGTTTTTT
clone size: -; D gene: -; CDR3 length: 15; V gene: TRBV5-1; J gene: TRBJ1-4; CDR3 protein: CASSIQGGANEKLFF; CDR3 DNA: TGCGCCAGCAGCATCCAGGGTGGTGCTAATGAAAAACTGTTTTTT
clone size: once; D gene: TRBD2; CDR3 length: 18; V gene: TRBV7-8; J gene: TRBJ2-1; CDR3 protein: CASSLGVAGGLVQNEQFF; CDR3 DNA: TGTGCCAGCAGCCTAGGGGTAGCGGGAGGGCTAGTACAGAATGAGCAGTTCTTC
clone size: -; D gene: -; CDR3 length: 12; V gene: TRBV27; J gene: TRBJ1-1; CDR3 protein: CASSNLDTEAFF; CDR3 DNA: TGTGCCAGCAGTAACCTTGACACTGAAGCTTTCTTT
clone size: once; D gene: -; CDR3 length: 14; V gene: TRBV18; J gene: TRBJ2-7; CDR3 protein: CASSPQDGAYEQYF; CDR3 DNA: TGTGCCAGCTCACCACAGGACGGAGCCTACGAGCAGTACTTC
clone size: -; D gene: -; CDR3 length: 15; V gene: TRBV6-7; J gene: TRBJ1-5; CDR3 protein: CASSYRDTAVQPQHF; CDR3 DNA: TGTGCCAGCAGTTACCGGGACACAGCGGTACAGCCCCAGCATTTT
clone size: -; D gene: -; CDR3 length: 14; V gene: TRBV28; J gene: TRBJ2-7; CDR3 protein: CASSSPQGYYEQYF; CDR3 DNA: TGTGCCAGCAGTTCCCCTCAGGGGTACTACGAGCAGTACTTC
clone size: -; D gene: TRBD1; CDR3 length: 14; V gene: TRBV5-1; J gene: TRBJ1-1; CDR3 protein: CASSIGQGGTEAFF; CDR3 DNA: TGCGCCAGCAGTATTGGACAGGGGGGAACTGAAGCTTTCTTT
clone size: -; D gene: -; CDR3 length: 17; V gene: TRBV28; J gene: TRBJ1-6; CDR3 protein: CASSLRPDSVGNSPLHF; CDR3 DNA: TGTGCCAGCAGTTTACGCCCAGACTCAGTTGGTAATTCACCCCTCCACTTT
clone size: -; D gene: TRBD2; CDR3 length: 15; V gene: TRBV29-1; J gene: TRBJ2-3; CDR3 protein: CSVAGTSGSLDTQYF; CDR3 DNA: TGCAGCGTGGCCGGGACTAGCGGGAGTTTAGATACGCAGTATTTT